The 23 T cell receptor beta chains in this list originate from one sample, sequenced in a study of shared clonotypes between healthy human individuals. Naive CD8 isolation took CD45RO-negative cells positively selected for CCR7 and excluded terminally differentiated effector memory CD45RA+ cells. This table comes from immunoSEQ multiplex PCR, and its TCRdb copy is limited to in-frame clones, with some not included. Seen here are over 2,000,000 clones, around 93% observed once, and the top ten hold over 1.5%. Sequencing was done on a sample of naive CD8+ T cells from PBMCs. The source is a young man in good health. Some clones in this sample may be carry-over from other donors' samples.

This clone turned up a few times. This chain connects TRBV4-3 to TRBJ1-1; unclear D gene. The CDR3 loop spans 14 amino acids. CDR1 LGHNA and CDR2 YSLEER come from the germline V gene. Trimming pared 1 base from V and 0 bases from J, leaving 6 bases between. In DNA, the CDR3 is TGCGCCAGCAGCCAAGTTAGGATGAACACTGAAGCTTTCTTT. Translating gives CASSQVRMNTEAFF.

V usage is TRBV10-1 and J usage is TRBJ1-3; D gene uncertain. The germline CDR1 and CDR2 sequences are WNHNN and SYGVQD (reference sequence). This CDR3 spans 13 amino acids. V gave up 6 bases and J gave up 0 bases, with 6 bases separating them. CDR3 residues: CASSGISGNTIYF. The DNA for the CDR3 is TGCGCCAGCAGCGGAATCTCTGGAAACACCATATATTTT.

As concerns this clone: Other DNA variants within this sample encode the same CDR3. The rearrangement links TRBV28 to TRBJ1-2; no firm D call. The CDR3 runs to 13 residues. V shed 6 bases and J shed 0 bases, with 8 bases lying between them. Germline assignment: CDR1 MDHEN and CDR2 SYDVKM. CDR3 coding DNA: TGTGCCAGCAGCCCAAGCTCTAACTATGGCTACACCTTC. Translation: CASSPSSNYGYTF.

The rearrangement links TRBV14 to TRBJ1-2, with a tentative D call TRBD1 (5 bases). Germline V CDR1 and CDR2: SGHDN, FVKESK. This CDR3 spans 14 amino acids. Trimming pared 2 bases from V and 3 bases from J, leaving 10 bases between. CDR3 region: CASSQPGTYYGYTF. In nucleotides, the CDR3 is TGTGCCAGCAGCCAACCTGGGACCTACTATGGCTACACCTTC.

CDR3 loop: CASSGRTSGSGETQYF. In DNA, the CDR3 is TGCGCCAGCAGCGGGCGGACTAGCGGGAGTGGAGAGACCCAGTACTTC. V and J are TRBV4-3 and TRBJ2-5, with 13 bases fitting TRBD2. The germline V gene has CDR1 LGHNA and CDR2 YSLEER. This CDR3 spans 16 amino acids. The V segment lost 5 bases and the J segment 4 bases; nucleotides outside the gene matches: 7.

V is TRBV6-5 and J is TRBJ2-5; TRBD1 agrees at 7 bases. TRBJ2-7 matches the DNA end more closely, so the J call is doubtful. This CDR3 is 14 amino acids long. CDR1 and CDR2 (germline): MNHEY, SVGAGI. Here the CDR3 reads CASSPGTEAYEQYF. In DNA, the CDR3 is TGTGCCAGCAGCCCCGGGACAGAAGCCTACGAGCAGTACTTC.

The chain employs TRBV27 and TRBJ1-4; no definite D call. The V and J ends lost 6 bases and 0 bases respectively, with 17 bases between them. Germline loops: CDR1 MNHEY, CDR2 SMNVEV (reference sequence). The CDR3 extends over 17 amino acids. The CDR3 coding sequence is TGTGCCAGCAGCTCCTCGCGGGCGGCAACAACTAATGAAAAACTGTTTTTT. Its protein is CASSSSRAATTNEKLFF.

V usage is TRBV4-2 and J usage is TRBJ2-3, with D perhaps TRBD2 (6 bases). CDR1 is LGHNA, CDR2 YNFKEQ, per germline. The CDR3 loop spans 16 amino acids. The V end was cut by 0 bases, the J end by 1 base, with 11 bases between. The CDR3 nucleotides are TGTGCCAGCAGCCAAGATGGGGCTAGCGGCACAGATACGCAGTATTTT. Translating it yields CASSQDGASGTDTQYF.

The V gene is TRBV28, the J gene TRBJ1-5; TRBD1 matches at 8 bases. The V and J ends lost 5 bases and 5 bases, in that order; junction bases with no gene match: 8. The CDR3 loop spans 15 amino acids. Germline V gene data show CDR1 as MDHEN and CDR2 as SYDVKM. Written as DNA, the CDR3 is TGTGCCAGCAGTGCGACAGGGGAGGGCGATCAGCCCCAGCATTTT. It yields the protein CASSATGEGDQPQHF.

This chain links TRBV27 with TRBJ1-1; 9 positions agree with TRBD1. CDR3 length: 15 amino acids. V gave up 2 bases and J gave up 5 bases; unmatched junction bases: 6. Germline V gives CDR1 MNHEY, CDR2 SMNVEV (reference sequence). The CDR3 nucleotides are TGTGCCAGCAGTTTAAGGGACAGGGTCGGAACTGAAGCTTTCTTT. It encodes CASSLRDRVGTEAFF.

This clone showed up just once. The chain combines TRBV11-2 with TRBJ2-1, with 9 bases identical to TRBD2. The CDR3 runs to 17 residues. CDR1 is SGHAT and CDR2 is FQNNGV in the germline V gene. Trimming cost V 2 bases and J 2 bases; bases outside gene matches: 7. DNA for the CDR3: TGTGCCAGCAGCTTACTGCGGGAGGGTAGGGCCTACAATGAGCAGTTCTTC. Translation: CASSLLREGRAYNEQFF.

In this sample, this clone turned up once. The chain carries TRBV14 and TRBJ1-1; no firm D call. Germline loops: CDR1 SGHDN, CDR2 FVKESK. The CDR3 is made up of 15 amino acids. The ends were cut back, 0 bases at V and 3 bases at J, with 11 bases in the middle. In DNA form, the CDR3 reads TGTGCCAGCAGCCAAGATCGGGGAATTTACACTGAAGCTTTCTTT. It yields the protein CASSQDRGIYTEAFF.

V usage is TRBV12-5 and J usage is TRBJ1-2; 9 nucleotides align to TRBD1. CDR1 is LGHNT, CDR2 FRNRAP, per germline. Trimming removed 6 bases from V and 4 bases from J; junction bases left unmatched: 6. The CDR3 totals 14 residues. The CDR3 DNA reads TGTGCTAGTGGCATAGGACAGGGGAGCTATGGCTACACCTTC. The encoded protein is CASGIGQGSYGYTF.

V and J are TRBV4-1 and TRBJ2-7; D may be TRBD1 (6 bases). The CDR3 spans 13 residues. The germline gives CDR1 MGHRA, CDR2 YSYEKL. V was cut by 5 bases and J by 4 bases, with 12 bases left in between. This CDR3 reads CASSNGGPYEQYF. CDR3 DNA sequence: TGCGCCAGCAGCAATGGGGGCCCTTACGAGCAGTACTTC.

This clone was observed a single time. V usage is TRBV10-2 and J usage is TRBJ2-1; TRBD2 matches 10 bases. The CDR3 length is 16 residues. Germline V gene lookup returns CDR1 WSHSY and CDR2 SAAADI. The V and J ends lost 6 bases and 0 bases, in that order; junction bases with no gene match: 5. The CDR3 region has the DNA TGCGCCAGCAGGGAGAGACTAGCGGGCTCCTACAATGAGCAGTTCTTC. This gives the protein CASRERLAGSYNEQFF.

This chain joins TRBV6-5 and TRBJ1-1; tentative D call: TRBD1 (6 bases). Looked up from germline, CDR1 is MNHEY and CDR2 is SVGAGI. V was cut by 6 bases and J by 4 bases, with 15 bases left in between. The CDR3 contains 14 residues. Written as DNA, the CDR3 is TGTGCCAGCAGCCCCGGGAGGGGGATCACTGAAGCTTTCTTT. Its protein is CASSPGRGITEAFF.

The chain links TRBV27 to TRBJ2-1, with D perhaps given as TRBD1 or TRBD2 (5 bases each). Between the trimmed V and J ends, which lost 7 bases and 0 bases, there was a span of 16 bases. Germline V gene sequence: CDR1 MNHEY, CDR2 SMNVEV (reference sequence). The CDR3 length is 16 residues. CDR3 coding DNA: TGTGCCAGCACCCCCTTCTGGGGGAACTCCTACAATGAGCAGTTCTTC. Translating it yields CASTPFWGNSYNEQFF.

This clone is a singleton in its sample. The chain recombines TRBV9 with TRBJ1-3; D unresolved. This CDR3 is built from 13 residues. Germline V gene lookup returns CDR1 SGDLS and CDR2 YYNGEE. Trimming cost V 6 bases and J 5 bases, with 12 bases left between them. CDR3 amino acids: CASKGGFRNTIYF. The CDR3 nucleotides are TGTGCCAGCAAGGGAGGGTTTAGAAACACCATATATTTT.

This chain links TRBV7-9 with TRBJ2-1; 7 nucleotides align to TRBD1. V shed 4 bases, J shed 6 bases, and the junction held 6 bases outside the gene matches. This CDR3 region has 14 residues. Germline loops: CDR1 SEHNR, CDR2 FQNEAQ (reference sequence). This CDR3 reads CASSYPDRPNEQFF. The DNA for the CDR3 is TGTGCCAGCAGCTACCCGGACAGGCCCAATGAGCAGTTCTTC.

V is TRBV14 and J is TRBJ2-7; TRBD2 agrees at 7 bases. The germline V gene has CDR1 SGHDN and CDR2 FVKESK. V shed 4 bases, J shed 3 bases, and the junction held 9 bases outside the gene matches. The CDR3 contains 15 residues. CDR3 in amino acids: CASSPRTRTIYEQYF. The CDR3 bases are TGTGCCAGCAGCCCCAGGACTAGAACGATCTACGAGCAGTACTTC.

This clone has just one count. The rearrangement joins TRBV19 to TRBJ2-7; 12 bases are a match to TRBD1. This CDR3 comprises 14 residues. With V trimmed by 5 bases and J by 7 bases, 6 bases remained unmatched. Germline CDR1 reads LNHDA; CDR2 reads SQIVND (reference sequence). The CDR3 is CASSHRDRGREQYF. CDR3 nucleotide sequence: TGTGCCAGTAGTCACCGGGACAGGGGGCGAGAGCAGTACTTC.

V and J are TRBV10-3 and TRBJ1-1; D call uncertain. The germline V gene encodes CDR1 ENHRY and CDR2 SYGVKD. CDR3 length equals 15 residues. V lost 4 bases and J lost 1, with 13 bases in between. DNA of the CDR3: TGTGCCATCAGTGTTCTACTTGGAGCGAACACTGAAGCTTTCTTT. Its protein product is CAISVLLGANTEAFF.

V is TRBV19 and J is TRBJ1-1; 7 bases map to TRBD1. CDR3 length: 15 amino acids. Germline CDR1 reads LNHDA; CDR2 reads SQIVND (reference sequence). Losses at the gene ends were 5 bases for V and 0 bases for J; bases not matched to a gene: 6. As DNA, the CDR3 is TGTGCCAGTAGTTCCAAGGGACAGCTGAACACTGAAGCTTTCTTT. It encodes CASSSKGQLNTEAFF.